What follows are 25 T cell receptor beta chains derived from one specimen sequenced in a study of cytomegalovirus exposure and HLA in healthy donors. PCR was performed using 60 Vbeta and 13 Jbeta primers. The data were produced by immunoSEQ multiplex PCR, yet TCRdb's version contains in-frame clones alone and is incomplete. The repertoire holds around 150,000 clones, with about 79% as singletons. Source material: PBMCs. The receptors come from a man aged 35 to 55 in good health and CMV-seropositive.

This chain uses TRBV5-6 with TRBJ2-3; D remains unclear. The length of the CDR3 is 15 residues. Trimming stripped 0 bases from V and 4 bases from J, with 12 bases between. Germline values: CDR1 SGHDT, CDR2 YYEEEE. DNA for the CDR3: TGTGCCAGCAGCTTGGGGCAGATACCACCAGATACGCAGTATTTT. This gives the protein CASSLGQIPPDTQYF.

This clone has a handful of counts. This rearrangement joins TRBV5-1 to TRBJ1-4; D remains ambiguous. Germline CDR1 is SGHRS and CDR2 is YFSETQ. The CDR3 is 15 amino acids. Trimming left V 3 bases short and J 3 bases short, with 12 bases between. The CDR3 region is CASSSSGSANEKLFF. The CDR3 coding sequence is TGCGCCAGCAGCTCCTCCGGTAGTGCTAATGAAAAACTGTTTTTT.

V and J are TRBV11-2 and TRBJ1-2; D gene unclear. Per the germline V gene, CDR1 is SGHAT and CDR2 is FQNNGV. The CDR3 is 13 residues long. The V end was cut by 2 bases, the J end by 3 bases, with 7 bases between. In DNA, the CDR3 is TGTGCCAGCAGCTTAACCGGGGACTATGGCTACACCTTC. Its translation is CASSLTGDYGYTF.

This clone was detected only once. The rearrangement joins TRBV2 to TRBJ1-1; TRBD1 is a possible D gene (5 bases). Looked up from germline, CDR1 is SNHLY and CDR2 is FYNNEI. The CDR3 covers 13 residues. V shed 9 bases and J shed 1 base, with 12 bases lying between them. The CDR3 coding sequence is TGTGCCAGGGAGACAGTGCGGAACACTGAAGCTTTCTTT. Encoded protein: CARETVRNTEAFF.

This chain joins TRBV7-6 and TRBJ1-1; D gene uncertain. The V gene's germline CDR1 is SGHVS and CDR2 FNYEAQ. This CDR3 is built from 15 residues. Trimming took off 4 bases at V and 0 bases at J, with 12 bases between the two ends. The CDR3 spells CASSYSGSMNTEAFF. The CDR3 DNA follows: TGTGCCAGCAGCTACTCCGGGTCTATGAACACTGAAGCTTTCTTT.

The rearrangement links TRBV2 to TRBJ2-7, with D unresolved. The CDR3 runs to 11 residues. From germline, CDR1 is SNHLY and CDR2 FYNNEI. V gave up 4 bases and J gave up 4 bases, with 5 bases separating them. For the CDR3, the DNA is TGTGCCAGCAGTGTTAGTTACGAGCAGTACTTC. The encoded protein is CASSVSYEQYF.

This clone has just a few counts. This rearrangement joins TRBV7-9 to TRBJ1-1, with TRBD1 identical over 10 bases. CDR1 and CDR2 (germline): SEHNR, FQNEAQ (reference sequence). V lost 5 bases and J lost 5; bases outside the gene matches: 5. The CDR3 runs to 14 residues. CDR3 residues: CASSPTGGLTEAFF. CDR3 in DNA: TGTGCCAGCAGCCCGACAGGGGGCTTGACTGAAGCTTTCTTT.

J is TRBJ2-1 and V is TRBV11-1; 9 positions agree with TRBD2. The germline gives CDR1 SGHAT, CDR2 FQDESV (reference sequence). Trimming removed 3 bases from V and 5 bases from J; junction bases left unmatched: 5. The length of the CDR3 is 15 residues. CDR3 nucleotides: TGTGCCAGCAGCTTGGGACTAGCTCGTAACAATGAGCAGTTCTTC. Encoded protein: CASSLGLARNNEQFF.

V gene TRBV5-6 combines with J gene TRBJ2-3; 8 nucleotides match TRBD2. This CDR3 region has 16 residues. V lost 3 bases and J lost 1; bases outside the gene matches: 7. CDR1 SGHDT and CDR2 YYEEEE come from the germline V gene. The CDR3 region has the DNA TGTGCCAGCAGCTGGACTAGCCTTCTTCGCACAGATACGCAGTATTTT. Residues: CASSWTSLLRTDTQYF.

Only one count was recorded for this clone. The chain joins TRBV21-1 to TRBJ2-5; TRBD2 is the table's D call, not checked against the DNA. TRBV21-1 corresponds to a pseudogene. The CDR3 runs 14 residues. CDR3 DNA sequence: TGTGCCCCCCGGGGTAGCGGGACCCAAGAGACCCAGTACTTC. Translating gives CAPRGSGTQETQYF.

This rearrangement joins TRBV7-9 to TRBJ1-2; 7 positions match TRBD1. CDR3 length: 14 amino acids. V gave up 3 bases and J gave up 3 bases; unmatched junction bases: 4. Germline CDR1 and CDR2: SEHNR and FQNEAQ (reference sequence). CDR3 DNA: TGTGCCAGCAGCTTGACAGGGTGGGACTATGGCTACACCTTC. The encoded protein is CASSLTGWDYGYTF.

The V and J genes are TRBV7-7 and TRBJ2-3, with TRBD2 matching 10 bases. The CDR3 covers 15 residues. The germline V gene has CDR1 SSHAT and CDR2 FNYEAQ (reference sequence). J was trimmed by 6 bases and V by 6 bases; bases with no gene match: 9. The CDR3 loop is CASSPTSGAGDTQYF. CDR3 in DNA: TGTGCCAGCAGTCCCACTAGCGGGGCCGGGGATACGCAGTATTTT.

The chain links TRBV19 to TRBJ1-4; 11 bases agree with TRBD1. V lost 5 bases to trimming and J lost 3 bases; unmatched junction nucleotides: 8. The CDR3 length is 17 residues. CDR1 is LNHDA and CDR2 is SQIVND in the germline V gene (reference sequence). Here the CDR3 DNA reads TGTGCCAGTAGTGTGGACAGGGGGCGAACGGCTAATGAAAAACTGTTTTTT. It translates to CASSVDRGRTANEKLFF.

The chain employs TRBV19 and TRBJ2-1, with a possible D match to TRBD1 (6 bases). Germline V gene data show CDR1 as LNHDA and CDR2 as SQIVND (reference sequence). Trimming cost V 6 bases and J 3 bases, with 15 bases left between them. The CDR3 length is 15 residues. The CDR3 loop is CASRLTGMIYNEQFF. The DNA for the CDR3 is TGTGCCAGTAGGCTTACAGGGATGATCTACAATGAGCAGTTCTTC.

This clone is a singleton in its sample. V usage is TRBV7-3 and J usage is TRBJ2-2; D is unresolved. The germline V gene has CDR1 SGHTA and CDR2 FQGTGA. V gave up 5 bases and J gave up 7 bases, with 11 bases separating them. CDR3 length equals 13 residues. CDR3 protein: CASSPISSGELFF. DNA for the CDR3: TGTGCCAGCAGCCCCATTAGTAGCGGGGAGCTGTTTTTT.

The V call is TRBV30, the J call TRBJ2-7, with TRBD2 matching 14 bases. The CDR3 totals 16 residues. V gave up 0 bases and J gave up 7 bases; unmatched junction bases: 8. Germline CDR1 is GTSNPN and CDR2 is SVGIG (reference sequence). The CDR3, as DNA: TGTGCCTGGAGTGTACCGGGACTAGCGGGAGTATCTGAGCAGTACTTC. Translating gives CAWSVPGLAGVSEQYF. Supplemented by reference TRBV30 and TRBJ2-7, the full variable domain reads SQTIHQWPATLVQPVGSPLSLECTVEGTSNPNLYWYRQAAGRGLQLLFYSVGIGQISSEVPQNLSASRPQDRQFILSSKKLLLSDSGFYLCAWSVPGLAGVSEQYFGPGTRLTVT.

The rearrangement links TRBV11-2 to TRBJ1-2; a weak D match, TRBD1 (5 bases). CDR3 length: 15 residues. Deletions cut 5 bases from V and 2 bases from J, with 15 bases between. CDR1 SGHAT and CDR2 FQNNGV come from the germline V gene. The CDR3 region has the DNA TGTGCCAGCAGCCCGTATTCTGGGGCCAACTATGGCTACACCTTC. Translation gives CASSPYSGANYGYTF.

The chain couples TRBV11-2 to TRBJ1-4; no definite D call. Germline CDR1 reads SGHAT; CDR2 reads FQNNGV. The CDR3 has 18 amino acids. V lost 1 base and J 7 bases, leaving 22 bases between the germline ends. The CDR3 is CASSLAPPGQRVSEKLFF. The CDR3 coding sequence is TGTGCCAGCAGCTTAGCCCCCCCGGGCCAGAGGGTCTCTGAAAAACTGTTTTTT.

This chain connects TRBV5-4 to TRBJ2-7; 7 nucleotides agree with TRBD2. With V trimmed by 6 bases and J by 5 bases, 11 bases remained unmatched. The germline CDR1 and CDR2 sequences are SGHNT and YYREEE (reference sequence). CDR3 length: 14 amino acids. The CDR3 region is CASTPGTSVNEQYF. The CDR3 nucleotides are TGTGCCAGCACCCCCGGAACTAGCGTCAACGAGCAGTACTTC.

With respect to this clone: Compared with germline, one end of the junction differs, possibly owing to a read error. The rearrangement uses TRBV7-9 and TRBJ1-1, with 9 bases matching TRBD1. This CDR3 spans 15 amino acids. Germline V gene data show CDR1 as SEHNR and CDR2 as FQNEAQ (reference sequence). The CDR3 DNA reads TGTTCCAGCAGCTCCCAACAGGGGGCAGGGACTGAAGCTTTCTTT. Its translation is CSSSSQQGAGTEAFF.

The chain recombines TRBV6-1 with TRBJ2-7; 7 bases are a match to TRBD1. The trim removed 7 bases at V and 2 bases at J, leaving 5 bases unmatched. This CDR3 contains 13 residues. Germline CDR1 MNHNS, CDR2 SASEGT. In nucleotides, the CDR3 is TGTGCCAGCAAACCGGGACAGCCCTACGAGCAGTACTTC. It codes for CASKPGQPYEQYF.

The CDR3 DNA follows: TGTGCCAGCAGCTTAGACAGGGGTTATGGCTACACCTTC. Translated, it gives CASSLDRGYGYTF. This chain uses TRBV7-3 with TRBJ1-2, with 8 bases lining up with TRBD1. J gave up 5 bases and V 2 bases, and 1 base lay outside the gene matches. Germline V gene lookup returns CDR1 SGHTA and CDR2 FQGTGA. The CDR3 extends over 13 amino acids.

V is TRBV9 and J is TRBJ2-2; D is perhaps TRBD2 (6 bases). Germline CDR1 reads SGDLS; CDR2 reads YYNGEE. Trimming took 4 bases from V and 4 from J, leaving 20 bases between them. The CDR3 loop spans 17 amino acids. The CDR3 sequence: CASSRGGQGWVTGELFF. In DNA, the CDR3 is TGTGCCAGCAGCCGCGGAGGGCAGGGATGGGTCACCGGGGAGCTGTTTTTT.

CDR3 in amino acids: CASSIDGGTAGYEQFF. The CDR3 DNA is TGTGCCAGTAGTATAGATGGGGGGACGGCAGGATATGAGCAGTTCTTC. V and J are TRBV19 and TRBJ2-1; TRBD2 might be the D (6 bases). CDR1 and CDR2 from the germline V gene are LNHDA and SQIVND (reference sequence). The CDR3 sequence is 16 residues long. The V and J ends lost 0 bases and 8 bases respectively, with 17 bases between them.

The chain couples TRBV28 to TRBJ2-7; TRBD1 might be the D (5 bases). Germline assignment: CDR1 MDHEN and CDR2 SYDVKM. Trimming removed 5 bases at V and 1 base at J, with 6 bases between. The CDR3 loop spans 12 amino acids. The CDR3: CASSAGSYEQYF. Written as DNA, the CDR3 is TGTGCCAGCAGTGCAGGGTCCTACGAGCAGTACTTC.